This T cell receptor beta chain derives from a study of blood T cell repertoires in COVID-19. Study information: The study drew acute and convalescent COVID-19 samples from the United States, Italy and Spain. T cells, B-cell-depleted T cells, or PBMCs supplied cDNA or gDNA.

The CDR3 is 17 amino acids. Germline values: CDR1 SGHAT, CDR2 FQNNGV. The V gene end was trimmed by 1 base and the J gene end by 1 base; junction bases not matched to a gene: 6. Under the authors' procedure: Estimated nucleated cell counts came from reference gene primer amplification. Sequencing used immunoSEQ multiplex PCR; TCRdb keeps in-frame clones, though not all of them. V, J and clone size reflect that table, while D and trimming were determined from the DNA. The sample has around 100,000 clones; around 83% are singletons. The chain carries TRBV11-2 and TRBJ2-3; 9 bases line up with TRBD1. This receptor was taken from a human donor in a cohort sampled during active COVID-19. Sample: peripheral blood. CDR3 protein: CASSLAPGQGGTDTQYF. DNA of the CDR3: TGTGCCAGCAGCTTAGCCCCGGGACAGGGAGGCACAGATACGCAGTATTTT.